This T cell receptor (beta chain) was recorded in a study of cytomegalovirus exposure and HLA in healthy donors. Study-wide results and caveats: The authors assumed roughly uniform sequencing depth across donors for presence/absence analyses. The analysis excluded some indistinguishable V segments, including TRBV6-2 and TRBV6-3. Further analysis, carried out later, found HLA-associated TCR beta chains more clonally expanded than equally common other chains.

As for this clone: Antigen: not known.

The PCR had 60 Vbeta and 13 Jbeta primers. TCRdb's copy holds only in-frame clones and misses some; the assay was immunoSEQ multiplex PCR. The sample consists of fewer than 250,000 clones, roughly four fifths of them appearing once. The CDR3 runs to 14 residues. The germline V gene has CDR1 WNHNN and CDR2 SYGVQD (reference sequence). The ends lost 5 bases at V and 2 bases at J; junction bases unmatched: 5. Sample: PBMCs. The chain uses TRBV10-1 and TRBJ1-1; 7 bases line up with TRBD1. The receptor was isolated from a woman in her thirties in good health and CMV-seropositive. CDR3 region: CASSRRQGNTEAFF. CDR3 coding DNA: TGCGCCAGCAGTAGGCGACAGGGTAACACTGAAGCTTTCTTT.